This T cell receptor (beta chain) was retrieved from a study of regulatory T cells in long-lasting Graves disease. This sample's time point: newly diagnosed GD, antithyroid drugs for less than 3 months. From RNA extracted from PBMCs, the TCR library was made. The CDR3 runs to 11 residues. Germline loops: CDR1 DFQATT, CDR2 SNEGSKA (reference sequence). The germline V and J ends were trimmed by 3 bases and 4 bases, with 7 bases remaining between them. Arm-PCR of CDR3 regions with iRepertoire HTBI primers generated TCR beta libraries. One entry per CDR3 protein, called by TCRdb with MiXCR from the multiplex PCR reads. The sample lists about 460,000 distinct CDR3 sequences, about 15% occurring once. This clonotype was detected ten times or more. These records were also assigned to another study, of T cells in Graves' hyperthyroidism and ophthalmopathy.

The sequence was collected from a woman in her forties or fifties with Graves disease. The chain joins TRBV20-1 to TRBJ2-7, with D uncertain. Sequenced here: peripheral blood mononuclear cells (PBMCs), sampled at new diagnosis, from a patient treated with antithyroid drugs. Here the CDR3 reads CSARVTYEQYF. The DNA of the CDR3 is TGCAGTGCTAGGGTGACTTACGAGCAGTACTTC.